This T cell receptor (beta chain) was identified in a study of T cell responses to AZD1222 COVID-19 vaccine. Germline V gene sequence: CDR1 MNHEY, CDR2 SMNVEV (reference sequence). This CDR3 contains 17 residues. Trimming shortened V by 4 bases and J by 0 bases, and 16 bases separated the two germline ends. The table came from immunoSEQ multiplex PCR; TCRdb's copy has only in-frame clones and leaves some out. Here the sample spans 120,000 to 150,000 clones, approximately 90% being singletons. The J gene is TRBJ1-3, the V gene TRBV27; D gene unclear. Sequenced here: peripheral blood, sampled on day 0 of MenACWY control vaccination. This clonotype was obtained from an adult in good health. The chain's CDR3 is CASSSLALSGSGNTIYF. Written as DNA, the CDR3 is TGTGCCAGCAGTTCCCTGGCACTTTCGGGCTCTGGAAACACCATATATTTT.